This T cell receptor (beta chain) stems from a study of Ad26.COV2.S vaccination and SARS-CoV-2 variants. Background on the study: The donor participated in the COV1001 trial, in its Ad26.COV2.S arm. Intramuscularly, Ad26.COV2.S was given either once or twice, 56 days apart.

Profiling relied on immunoSEQ multiplex PCR, and the TCRdb table lists in-frame clones only, not all of them. This sample carries hundreds of thousands of clones, around 89% of them seen once, and the ten largest clones take approximately 5.9%. The treatment: around 19 received Ad26.COV2.S at low or high dose, single or two shots; about 5 received placebo; per-sample allocation not given. Sampling was done on day 63 after the first vaccine or placebo injection. An Ad26 vector expressing Wuhan-strain SARS-CoV-2 spike served as the vaccine. CDR3 size: 20 residues. Findings and caveats of the study: Substantial breadth was reportedly displayed by spike-specific CD8+ and CD4+ T cell responses after vaccination.

A word on this clone: What it binds is not known.

The clonotype comes from a person between 18 and 65 years old who received the Ad26.COV2.S COVID-19 vaccine or a placebo. V usage is TRBV21-1 and J usage is TRBJ2-7; TRBD2 is taken as the D call from the table, unchecked against the DNA. TRBV21-1 is a pseudogene locus. The specimen comprised peripheral blood, sampled in a trial of Ad26.COV2.S vaccine versus placebo. CDR3 protein: CASLTEPGLRIWRENYEQYF. The CDR3 bases are TGTGCCAGCCTTACAGAGCCGGGACTCCGAATATGGCGGGAGAACTACGAGCAGTACTTC.